Presented here are 5 T cell receptor beta chains from one specimen sequenced in a study of OX40 agonist ivuxolimab in advanced cancers. The method behind the library was the immunoSEQ multiplex PCR assay. TCRdb took this table from immuneACCESS and kept in-frame rearrangements with V and J called. Such tables lack part of the clones; where checked against another copy, unresolved V genes explain under half of the gap, and the rest is unexplained. A total of around 40,000 clones appear in this sample, 80% of them only once. The ten largest make up 4% to 6% of the sample. The sequencing used CD4+ or CD8+ T cells sorted from blood, collected in a trial of the OX40 agonist ivuxolimab. The receptors were gathered from an adult with an advanced solid tumor such as melanoma, head and neck, liver or kidney cancer.

The genes are TRBV4-1 and TRBJ2-3; 9 bases line up with TRBD2. There are 13 residues in the CDR3. The V and J ends lost 3 bases and 7 bases, in that order; junction bases with no gene match: 2. CDR1 MGHRA and CDR2 YSYEKL come from the germline V gene. The CDR3 bases are TGCGCCAGCAGCCAGCGGGAGGGACATACGCAGTATTTT. Protein: CASSQREGHTQYF.

The CDR3 coding sequence is TGTGCCAGCAGCTTCGAACCCGGGACAGGGGCCTACGAGCAGTACTTC. Translation: CASSFEPGTGAYEQYF. The V gene is TRBV7-8, the J gene TRBJ2-7; 10 nucleotides align to TRBD1. CDR3 length equals 16 residues. With V trimmed by 3 bases and J by 2 bases, 7 bases remained unmatched. Germline CDR1 is SGHVS and CDR2 is FQNEAQ.

V is TRBV15 and J is TRBJ2-1; 11 bases line up with TRBD2. The CDR3 is 17 residues long. Germline loops: CDR1 LNHNV, CDR2 YYDKDF (reference sequence). The J segment lost 3 bases and the V segment lost 0 bases, leaving 4 bases of the junction unmatched. CDR3 amino acids: CATSRDPTSGVYNEQFF. DNA for the CDR3: TGTGCCACCAGCAGAGATCCGACTAGCGGGGTCTACAATGAGCAGTTCTTC.

The sample holds one count of this clone. The rearrangement links TRBV7-9 to TRBJ2-4; D is ambiguous. The CDR3 is 16 amino acids. The V gene's germline CDR1 is SEHNR and CDR2 FQNEAQ (reference sequence). Trimming removed 5 bases from V and 2 bases from J, with 16 bases in between. CDR3 in amino acids: CASSQSLTAPKNIQYF. CDR3 coding DNA: TGTGCCAGCAGCCAATCCTTGACCGCTCCCAAAAACATTCAGTACTTC.

The rearrangement joins TRBV6-1 to TRBJ2-1, with TRBD1 matching 8 bases. The CDR3 has 17 amino acids. Germline V gene data show CDR1 as MNHNS and CDR2 as SASEGT. Trimming cost V 2 bases and J 7 bases; bases outside gene matches: 13. The CDR3 spells CASSEYFQGQVKNEQFF. The CDR3 DNA is TGTGCCAGCAGTGAATATTTTCAGGGACAGGTAAAAAATGAGCAGTTCTTC.